This is a list of T cell receptor beta chains from one sample in a study of control samples from healthy donors and cancer patients. Assay: immunoSEQ multiplex PCR; the TCRdb copy retains only in-frame clones and omits some. The profile shows some 74,000 clones, approximately 94% of them singletons. Sequenced sample: blood. The origin of the receptors is a woman between 25 and 40 years old in good health. Each CDR3 is given with its conserved first and last residue. The D gene is left open where the match is weak. Expanded clones are given a class, and other clones once, few, many or no size at all.

>.|TRBV29-1|TRBJ2-5|.
TGCAGCGTTAACAGGGTGGGTGAAGAGACCCAGTACTTC
CSVNRVGEETQYF
>.|TRBV7-9|TRBJ1-4|.
TGTGCCAGCCAGAACTTAAATGAAAAACTGTTTTTT
CASQNLNEKLFF
>once|TRBV28|TRBJ1-6|TRBD1
TGTGCCAGCAGTTTATTACGAAGCACAGGGGATTCACCCCTCCACTTT
CASSLLRSTGDSPLHF
>once|TRBV18|TRBJ2-5|.
TGTGCCAGCTCACCAGGGGCTGGGAGAGAGACCCAGTACTTC
CASSPGAGRETQYF
>.|TRBV6-1|TRBJ1-1|TRBD1
TGTGCCAGCAGTGAAGCGCTTCGGACAGGGAAGAACACTGAAGCTTTCTTT
CASSEALRTGKNTEAFF
>.|TRBV19|TRBJ1-5|TRBD1
TGTGCCAGTAGTCGGGACAGGGGAAGCAATCAGCCCCAGCATTTT
CASSRDRGSNQPQHF
>.|TRBV7-9|TRBJ1-1|TRBD1
TGTGCCAGCAGCTCAGACAGGGCGACATCCACTGAAGCTTTCTTT
CASSSDRATSTEAFF
>.|TRBV6-1|TRBJ1-1|.
TGTGCCAGCAGTGAACGGGCCTACACTGAAGCTTTCTTT
CASSERAYTEAFF
>.|TRBV19|TRBJ2-2|.
TGTGCCAGTAGTAGGAGGGGGGCCTTGGACACCGGGGAGCTGTTTTTT
CASSRRGALDTGELFF
>.|TRBV27|TRBJ1-5|TRBD1
TGTGCCAGCAGTTTATCGATGAGGGACAGAAGCAATCAGCCCCAGCATTTT
CASSLSMRDRSNQPQHF
>.|TRBV11-2|TRBJ2-1|.
TGTGCCAGCAGCCTGACACCTGGCGGGGGCCTAGGAAATGAGCAATTCTTC
CASSLTPGGGLGNEQFF
>.|TRBV6-5|TRBJ1-1|.
TGTGCCTGCGGCGGAATTATGAACACTGAAGCTTTCTTT
CACGGIMNTEAFF
>.|TRBV7-8|TRBJ1-5|.
TGTGCCAGCAGCCTAGTAGGCAGTAGCAATCAGCCCCAGCATTTT
CASSLVGSSNQPQHF
>.|TRBV5-1|TRBJ2-5|TRBD2
TGCGCCAGCAGCGGTCTAGCGGGGCAAGAGACCCAGTACTTC
CASSGLAGQETQYF
>once|TRBV7-9|TRBJ1-2|.
TGTGCCAGCAGCTGGGACTATGGCTACACCTTC
CASSWDYGYTF
>.|TRBV9|TRBJ2-5|.
TGTGCCAGCAGCGTAGCCGGTCGGCAAGAGACCCAGTACTTC
CASSVAGRQETQYF
>.|TRBV6-5|TRBJ2-7|.
TGTGCCAGCAGTTACCGAAACAGGGAAGGCGAGCAGTACTTC
CASSYRNREGEQYF
>.|TRBV6-5|TRBJ2-7|.
TGTGCCAGCAGTCCTGAACAAGGCGGGCAGTACTTC
CASSPEQGGQYF
>.|TRBV5-1|TRBJ2-7|.
TGCGCCAGCAGCTCGGGACCGGGCTACGAGCAGTACTTC
CASSSGPGYEQYF
>.|TRBV7-3|TRBJ1-5|.
TGTGCCAGCAGCATGGGAGGTGATCAGCCCCAGCATTTT
CASSMGGDQPQHF
>once|TRBV4-1|TRBJ1-2|.
TGCGCCAGCAGCCTGGCCCCAGGAGACTATGGCTACACCTTC
CASSLAPGDYGYTF
>.|TRBV28|TRBJ2-7|.
TGTGCCAGCAGTTTATTAGCGGCTACCTCCTACGAGCAGTACTTC
CASSLLAATSYEQYF
>.|TRBV12-3/TRBV12-4|TRBJ1-4|.
TGTGCCAGCTCGCTGGGGGCTAATGAAAAACTGTTTTTT
CASSLGANEKLFF
>.|TRBV5-1|TRBJ2-3|.
TGCGCCAGCAGCTTGGCACAAACCACAGATACGCAGTATTTT
CASSLAQTTDTQYF
>.|TRBV25-1|TRBJ2-5|TRBD2
TGTGCCAGCAGTGAGCGGGGGGGACAAGAGACCCAGTACTTC
CASSERGGQETQYF
>.|TRBV12-3/TRBV12-4|TRBJ1-3|.
TGTGCCAATTCAGGGTCGGCTGGAAACACCATATATTTT
CANSGSAGNTIYF
>.|TRBV2|TRBJ2-5|.
TGTGCCAGCAGTGCCGGGACAGAGACCCAGTACTTC
CASSAGTETQYF
>.|TRBV4-1|TRBJ1-2|.
TGCGCCAGCAGCCAAGATAGGTCCGCGACTAACTATGGCTACACCTTC
CASSQDRSATNYGYTF